The T cell receptor beta chain described here comes from a study of blood T cell repertoires in COVID-19. At the level of the study: Researchers got acute and convalescent COVID-19 samples from the United States, Italy and Spain. T cells, B-cell-depleted T cells, or PBMCs supplied cDNA or gDNA.

Profiling relied on immunoSEQ multiplex PCR, and the TCRdb table lists in-frame clones only, not all of them. The data hold hundreds of thousands of clones, with 88% observed a single time. Trimming cost V 2 bases and J 2 bases; bases outside gene matches: 6. The CDR3 is 14 residues long. CDR1 and CDR2 from the germline V gene are GTSNPN and SVGIG (reference sequence). The chain links TRBV30 to TRBJ2-7, with 7 bases aligning to TRBD1. The clonotype originates from a woman aged 50 to 60 with COVID-19, enrolled during active disease. The specimen sequenced was peripheral blood. The CDR3 is CAWSRGTVTYEQYF. Written as DNA, the CDR3 is TGTGCCTGGAGTAGAGGGACAGTAACCTACGAGCAGTACTTC.